The 4 T cell receptor beta chains below come from one sample, sequenced in a study of tumor and adjacent non-tumor tissue in lung cancer (dated by TCRdb to 2016 to 2019). Receptor amplification or capture employed multiplex PCR. Sequencing took place on an Illumina HiSeq 2500. Following protocols modified from ARM-PCR, the researchers constructed TCRbeta libraries through three rounds of nested PCR with primers (Table S4). The raw public data were reprocessed by TCRdb itself: fastp quality trimming at Q25, MiXCR clonotype calling, in-frame beta chains only. Rows matching on CDR3 protein sequence are summarized as one entry with the most common DNA and genes. This sample lists about 50,000 distinct CDR3 sequences; about 70% were detected once. The leading ten clones occupy more than 20% of the sample. RNA was extracted from bulk unsorted tissue and checked for quality with a NanoDrop ND-1000 and an Agilent 2100. Distant non-tumor tissue taken more than 3 cm from the tumor edge was used as the normal lung sample.

Sequencing was performed on distant non-tumor lung tissue. These receptors were taken from a woman in her fifties or sixties with non-small cell lung cancer.

The rearrangement uses TRBV6-6 and TRBJ1-6; D gene uncertain. The CDR3 totals 15 residues. V was pared by 6 bases and J by 3 bases, with 12 bases between. Germline CDR1 is MNHNY and CDR2 is SVGAGI (reference sequence). The CDR3 reads CASRSPDGYNSPLHF. CDR3 bases: TGTGCCAGCAGGTCGCCAGACGGCTATAATTCACCCCTCCACTTT.

With regard to this clonotype: The junction does not match germline at one end; this may be a read error. The J gene is TRBJ2-3, the V gene TRBV10-2; D assignment may be TRBD1 or TRBD2 (6 bases each). The length of the CDR3 is 15 residues. The germline gives CDR1 WSHSY, CDR2 SAAADI. The CDR3 DNA is TGCGCCAGAAGTGCCCGGGGGCAGGGCACAGATACGCAGTATTTT. Protein: CARSARGQGTDTQYF.

Remarks on this clonotype: Sequence at one end of the junction differs from germline and may be a read error. The chain's CDR3 is CATNDPGTEGETQYF. DNA for the CDR3: TGTGCCACCAATGATCCCGGGACAGAGGGAGAGACCCAGTACTTC. The gene calls are TRBV24-1 and TRBJ2-5, with 7 bases matching TRBD1. Germline V gene data show CDR1 as KGHDR and CDR2 as SFDVKD. The length of the CDR3 is 15 residues.

Remarks on this clonotype: Given a much more abundant clone one base away, this may be a read error. The chain recombines TRBV28 with TRBJ1-1; 8 bases align to TRBD1. This CDR3 is built from 15 residues. Germline V lookup: CDR1 MDHEN, CDR2 SYDVKM. CDR3 in DNA: TGTGCCAGCAGACCTACCGGGGGGCAGGGGGCTGAAGCTCTCTTT. Translated, it gives CASRPTGGQGAEALF. Full variable domain (outside the CDR3, taken from reference TRBV28 and TRBJ1-1): DVKVTQSSRYLVKRTGEKVFLECVQDMDHENMFWYRQDPGLGLRLIYFSYDVKMKEKGDIPEGYSVSREKKERFSLILESASTNQTSMYLCASRPTGGQGAEALFGQGTRLTVV.